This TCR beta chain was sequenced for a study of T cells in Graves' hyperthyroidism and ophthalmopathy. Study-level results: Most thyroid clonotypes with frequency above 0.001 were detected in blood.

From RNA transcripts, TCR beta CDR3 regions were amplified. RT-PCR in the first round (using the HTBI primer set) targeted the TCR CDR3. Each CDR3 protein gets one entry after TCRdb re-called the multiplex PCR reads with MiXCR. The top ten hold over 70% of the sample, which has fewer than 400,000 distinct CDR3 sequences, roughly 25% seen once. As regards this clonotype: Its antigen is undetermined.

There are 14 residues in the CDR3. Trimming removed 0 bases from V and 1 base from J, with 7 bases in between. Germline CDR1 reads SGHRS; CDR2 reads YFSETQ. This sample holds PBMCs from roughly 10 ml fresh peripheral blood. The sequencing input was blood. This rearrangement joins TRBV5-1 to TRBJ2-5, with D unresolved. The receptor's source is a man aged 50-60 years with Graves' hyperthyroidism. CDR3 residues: CASSLVAPQETQYF. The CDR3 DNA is TGCGCCAGCAGCTTGGTCGCTCCCCAAGAGACCCAGTACTTC.